A single sample is the source of the 7 T cell receptor beta chains below, sequenced in a study of blood T cells in healthy people across ages. Alongside a J-beta primer mix, a sample-barcoded 5' primer served in a second PCR lasting about 7 to 11 cycles. MiXCR, run by TCRdb on the 5' RACE reads, gives a single entry per CDR3 protein. Here the sample spans about 750,000 distinct CDR3 sequences, about 55% being singletons. Sequencing was carried out using blood. The receptor set was obtained from an elderly man in good health.

The chain employs TRBV10-3 and TRBJ2-4; perhaps TRBD1 as D (6 bases). TRBJ2-5 matches the DNA end more closely, so the J call is doubtful. The CDR3 has 14 amino acids. Germline CDR1 and CDR2: ENHRY and SYGVKD. The CDR3 protein is CAISGQVGQETQYF. In DNA, the CDR3 is TGTGCCATCAGTGGACAGGTCGGACAAGAGACCCAGTACTTC.

This clonotype was detected a few times. The chain joins TRBV29-1 to TRBJ2-3; no definite D call. This CDR3 spans 13 amino acids. Trimming removed 4 bases from V and 14 bases from J, with 22 bases in between. Germline CDR1 is SQVTM and CDR2 is ANQGSEA. The CDR3 reads CSVGLGRAQYAYF. The DNA for the CDR3 is TGCAGCGTTGGCCTAGGACGGGCCCAATACGCGTATTTT.

The chain is built from TRBV12-3 or TRBV12-4 and TRBJ2-3; D is uncertain. There are 17 residues in the CDR3. Trimming stripped 5 bases from V and 14 bases from J, with 32 bases between. CDR3 DNA sequence: TGTGCCAGCAGTGGCACAAGACGGAGCCTCTATGGAAGATACGCGTATTTT. This translates into CASSGTRRSLYGRYAYF.

The rearrangement joins TRBV20-1 to TRBJ2-1, with TRBD2 identical over 8 bases. Germline CDR1 reads DFQATT; CDR2 reads SNEGSKA (reference sequence). The V gene end was trimmed by 2 bases and the J gene end by 5 bases; junction bases not matched to a gene: 8. CDR3 length: 15 amino acids. The CDR3 loop is CSARSGSARHNEQFF. In DNA, the CDR3 is TGCAGTGCTAGAAGCGGGAGCGCTCGGCACAATGAGCAGTTCTTC.

The V gene is TRBV6-1, the J gene TRBJ1-2, with D possibly TRBD1 on 6 matching bases. Germline V gene sequence: CDR1 MNHNS, CDR2 SASEGT. This CDR3 has 15 residues. V was clipped by 1 base and J by 4 bases, with 13 bases between them. Written as DNA, the CDR3 is TGTGCCAGCAGTGAAGATGACAGGATGGGCTATGGCTACACCTTC. Its translation is CASSEDDRMGYGYTF.

The chain carries TRBV9 and TRBJ1-4, with TRBD1 identical over 8 bases. CDR3 length: 15 amino acids. Germline V gene sequence: CDR1 SGDLS, CDR2 YYNGEE. With 4 bases clipped from V and 6 bases from J, the junction kept 8 bases outside the gene matches. The CDR3 DNA follows: TGTGCCAGCAGCTCCACCGGGACAGGAGATGAAAAACTGTTTTTT. Translation gives CASSSTGTGDEKLFF. Drawing the rest from reference TRBV9 and TRBJ1-4, the complete variable domain is DSGVTQTPKHLITATGQRVTLRCSPRSGDLSVYWYQQSLDQGLQFLIQYYNGEERAKGNILERFSAQQFPDLHSELNLSSLELGDSALYFCASSSTGTGDEKLFFGSGTQLSVL.

This chain uses TRBV20-1 with TRBJ1-1; TRBD1 matches at 9 bases. V gave up 3 bases and J gave up 0 bases; unmatched junction bases: 23. In germline, CDR1 is DFQATT, CDR2 SNEGSKA (reference sequence). The CDR3 is 21 residues long. This chain's CDR3 is CSASSLGERIGTGFMNTEAFF. As DNA, the CDR3 is TGCAGTGCTAGCTCTTTGGGGGAACGGATAGGGACAGGGTTTATGAACACTGAAGCTTTCTTT.